The 9 T cell receptor beta chains below come from one sample, sequenced in a study of control samples from healthy donors and cancer patients. The protocol was immunoSEQ multiplex PCR, while the TCRdb copy is restricted to in-frame clones and leaves out a portion. The sample carries some 150,000 clones, approximately 94% recorded once. The sequenced sample was blood. All receptors come from a man aged 40-55 years in good health.

In this sample, this clone turned up a few times. The rearrangement joins TRBV10-3 to TRBJ2-1; TRBD2 might be the D (5 bases). Germline V gives CDR1 ENHRY, CDR2 SYGVKD. Deletions cut 0 bases from V and 5 bases from J, with 17 bases between. The CDR3 spans 17 residues. In nucleotides, the CDR3 is TGTGCCATCAGTGAGTCGGGTCGGGGAAGCAGAGACAATGAGCAGTTCTTC. Encoded protein: CAISESGRGSRDNEQFF.

The chain joins TRBV30 to TRBJ2-5, with TRBD2 as a possible D gene (6 bases). CDR1 is GTSNPN, CDR2 SVGIG, per germline (reference sequence). V lost 5 bases and J 6 bases, leaving 19 bases between the germline ends. CDR3 size: 14 residues. CDR3 residues: CAWGLAGYVQTQYF. The CDR3 DNA reads as TGTGCCTGGGGGTTGGCGGGGTATGTGCAGACCCAGTACTTC.

J is TRBJ1-5 and V is TRBV27, with TRBD1 matching over 9 bases. Trimming took 5 bases from V and 0 from J; bases not matched to a gene: 5. Germline loops: CDR1 MNHEY, CDR2 SMNVEV (reference sequence). The CDR3 sequence is 16 residues long. In nucleotides, the CDR3 is TGTGCCAGCAGTCCCGGGACAGGGTATAGCAATCAGCCCCAGCATTTT. Its translation is CASSPGTGYSNQPQHF.

This CDR3 is CATSASEETQYF. CDR3 in DNA: TGTGCCACCAGTGCGAGCGAAGAGACCCAGTACTTC. The chain joins TRBV24-1 to TRBJ2-5, with D unresolved. Germline values: CDR1 KGHDR, CDR2 SFDVKD. V lost 5 bases, J lost 3 bases, and 6 bases lay in between. CDR3 size: 12 residues.

The chain is built from TRBV5-1 and TRBJ1-6, with D unresolved. Trimming stripped 7 bases from V and 9 bases from J, with 20 bases between. The germline V gene has CDR1 SGHRS and CDR2 YFSETQ. The CDR3 has 15 residues. CDR3 amino acids: CASRPVSDMGSPLHF. DNA for the CDR3: TGCGCCAGCCGTCCAGTATCCGACATGGGTTCACCCCTCCACTTT.

V usage is TRBV5-6 and J usage is TRBJ2-5; a weak D match, TRBD1 (7 bases). Trimming pared 2 bases from V and 3 bases from J, leaving 11 bases between. Germline V gene sequence: CDR1 SGHDT, CDR2 YYEEEE. The CDR3 has 14 amino acids. In DNA, the CDR3 is TGTGCCAGCAGCTTCGGCGGGACAGAAGAGACCCAGTACTTC. Translating gives CASSFGGTEETQYF.

CDR3 DNA: TGTGCCAGCAGCGTTGACCCGACGAGCGGCTACACCTTC. Protein sequence: CASSVDPTSGYTF. The chain uses TRBV9 and TRBJ1-2; D not resolved. V lost 2 bases and J 8 bases, leaving 13 bases between the germline ends. The germline CDR1 and CDR2 sequences are SGDLS and YYNGEE. The CDR3 contains 13 residues.

The rearrangement uses TRBV28 and TRBJ1-4; the D gene is possibly TRBD1 (5 bases). Germline V gene sequence: CDR1 MDHEN, CDR2 SYDVKM. The germline V and J ends were trimmed by 4 bases and 6 bases, with 18 bases remaining between them. The CDR3 runs 16 residues. DNA of the CDR3: TGTGCCAGCAGTTCTCACCCCCGGGGGGGGTATGAAAAACTGTTTTTT. Translation gives CASSSHPRGGYEKLFF.

Concerning this clone: Other nucleotide sequences in the sample specify the same CDR3. J is TRBJ1-1 and V is TRBV10-3; D is unresolved. The V end lost 1 base, the J end lost 0 bases, and 9 bases lay between the germline ends. This CDR3 contains 15 residues. Germline V lookup: CDR1 ENHRY, CDR2 SYGVKD. The chain's CDR3 is CAISEFPILNTEAFF. CDR3 DNA: TGTGCCATCAGTGAGTTCCCTATCCTGAACACTGAAGCTTTCTTT.